The TCR beta chain under discussion was sequenced for a study of blood T cell repertoires in COVID-19. About the research overall: Both acute and convalescent COVID-19 samples were obtained from the United States, Italy and Spain. From T cells, B-cell-depleted T cells, or PBMCs came the material, which was cDNA or gDNA.

Original analysis: Counts of nucleated cells, estimated from reference gene primer amplification, were obtained. The protocol was immunoSEQ multiplex PCR, while the TCRdb copy is restricted to in-frame clones and leaves out a portion. V and J calls and clone size come straight from that table; D and trimming were deduced from the DNA. The sample records 60,000 to 65,000 clones, about three quarters being singletons. The germline CDR1 and CDR2 sequences are SEHNR and FQNEAQ (reference sequence). The CDR3 is 18 amino acids. With V trimmed by 4 bases and J by 0 bases, 12 bases remained unmatched. The TCR comes from a woman of 80 years or more with acute or convalescent COVID-19. This chain uses TRBV7-9 with TRBJ1-1; 9 nucleotides align to TRBD1. The source material was peripheral blood. The CDR3 loop reads CASSSPRTGALMNTEAFF. CDR3 coding DNA: TGTGCCAGCAGCTCTCCCCGGACAGGGGCCTTAATGAACACTGAAGCTTTCTTT.